Listed below are T cell receptor beta chains from one sample, sequenced in a study of naive and memory T cell subsets. TCRdb independently ran MiXCR on the UMI-ligation and nested PCR reads; one entry per CDR3 protein. The profile covers about 85,000 distinct CDR3 sequences, with around 12% appearing a single time and 0.9% to 1% taken by the ten largest. The sequencing sample was made of central memory CD4+ T cells from blood. The receptors stem from a human donor in good health. The CDR3 runs from the conserved cysteine through the conserved F or W. The order of the fields is D gene, V gene, J gene, clone size, CDR3 protein, CDR3 DNA. D genes are given only for firm matches. Clone size is not always given. Where it is, it says once, few, many or a class for expanded clones.

>TRBD2|TRBV28|TRBJ2-1|.
CKVEGVAGRNEQFF
TGTAAGGTGGAGGGCGTAGCGGGAAGAAATGAGCAGTTCTTC
>TRBD1|TRBV28|TRBJ2-7|few
CASSRDRDFTYEQYF
TGTGCCAGCAGTCGGGACAGGGACTTTACCTACGAGCAGTACTTC
>.|TRBV20-1|TRBJ2-1|.
CSAVQRVEQFF
TGCAGTGCCGTCCAGCGGGTTGAGCAGTTCTTC
>.|TRBV3-1|TRBJ2-1|many
CAASSYNEQFF
TGTGCCGCTAGCTCCTACAATGAGCAGTTCTTC
>TRBD1|TRBV29-1|TRBJ1-1|few
CSAYRGTEAFF
TGCAGCGCCTACAGGGGCACTGAAGCTTTCTTT
>TRBD2|TRBV13|TRBJ2-7|once
CASSFGDSGGEQYF
TGTGCCAGCAGCTTCGGAGATAGCGGGGGCGAGCAGTACTTC
>.|TRBV12-3/TRBV12-4|TRBJ2-5|few
CASSLQADSETQYF
TGTGCCAGCAGCCTACAGGCGGATTCGGAGACCCAGTACTTC
>TRBD1|TRBV7-9|TRBJ2-3|few
CASSFWTGGLETDTQYF
TGTGCCAGCAGCTTTTGGACAGGGGGCCTAGAGACAGATACGCAGTATTTT
>.|TRBV3-1|TRBJ2-1|many
CASSQEVTVKRVYNEQFF
TGTGCCAGCAGCCAAGAAGTCACGGTGAAGCGGGTTTACAATGAGCAGTTCTTC
>.|TRBV5-1|TRBJ2-1|.
CASSFRSRDEQFF
TGCGCCAGCAGCTTTAGGAGTAGGGATGAGCAGTTCTTC
>TRBD1|TRBV20-1|TRBJ1-5|few
CSLDRGFQPQHF
TGCAGTTTGGACAGGGGTTTTCAGCCCCAGCATTTT
>.|TRBV6-1|TRBJ2-3|few
CASGTGGGFTDTQYF
TGTGCCAGCGGGACGGGGGGCGGATTCACAGATACGCAGTATTTT
>.|TRBV7-9|TRBJ2-7|few
CASSLDGVTLKQYF
TGTGCCAGCAGCTTAGACGGGGTTACCCTCAAGCAGTACTTC
>TRBD1|TRBV6-1|TRBJ1-2|many
CASSWDRGNYGYTF
TGTGCCAGCAGTTGGGACAGGGGTAACTATGGCTACACCTTC
>.|TRBV12-3/TRBV12-4|TRBJ2-3|.
CASSFARADTQYF
TGTGCCAGCAGTTTCGCCAGGGCAGATACGCAGTATTTT
>.|TRBV6-6|TRBJ1-2|few
CARNQDFEFYGYTF
TGTGCCAGAAATCAGGATTTCGAGTTCTATGGCTACACCTTC
>.|TRBV14|TRBJ2-4|.
CASSQAAKNIQYF
TGTGCCAGCAGCCAAGCAGCCAAAAACATTCAGTACTTC